Listed here are 22 T cell receptor beta chains from one sample, sequenced in a study of T cell repertoires in cytomegalovirus infection. Each CDR3 protein gets one entry after TCRdb re-called the reads with MiXCR. The sample includes around 530,000 distinct CDR3 sequences, around 27% of them seen just once. The sample comprised PBMCs. These receptor sequences come from a human donor in good health (CMV status not recorded). Some clones in this sample may be carry-over from other donors' samples.

This clonotype was seen a handful of times. The chain employs TRBV19 and TRBJ1-5; TRBD1 matches at 9 bases. The ends lost 3 bases at V and 7 bases at J; junction bases unmatched: 10. The CDR3 is made up of 16 amino acids. Germline-derived CDR1 and CDR2 are LNHDA and SQIVND (reference sequence). CDR3 sequence reads: CASSIRGTGIGQPQHF. The CDR3 DNA sequence: TGTGCCAGTAGTATCCGAGGGACAGGGATTGGCCAGCCCCAGCATTTT.

This clonotype came up a few times. The chain has TRBV6-5 and TRBJ2-1, with TRBD2 identical over 8 bases. This CDR3 has 13 amino acids. Unmatched junction bases numbered 6, after V lost 6 bases and J lost 8 bases. In germline, CDR1 is MNHEY, CDR2 SVGAGI. The CDR3 DNA reads TGTGCCAGCAGGGGGTCGGGGGGGGATGAGCAGTTCTTC. Its translation is CASRGSGGDEQFF.

This chain joins TRBV7-6 and TRBJ2-6, with TRBD1 as a possible D gene (7 bases). The germline V gene encodes CDR1 SGHVS and CDR2 FNYEAQ. CDR3 size: 16 residues. The germline V and J ends were trimmed by 6 bases and 3 bases, with 15 bases remaining between them. CDR3 in amino acids: CASRGLRGNGANVLTF. The DNA of the CDR3 is TGTGCCAGCAGGGGACTCAGGGGGAATGGGGCCAACGTCCTGACTTTC.

The CDR3 DNA sequence: TGTGCCAGCGCGAGGGACGTCGACCAGCCCCAGCATTTT. This translates into CASARDVDQPQHF. The chain recombines TRBV11-2 with TRBJ1-5; a possible D gene is TRBD1 (5 bases). V gave up 8 bases and J gave up 7 bases, with 15 bases separating them. Per germline, CDR1 SGHAT and CDR2 FQNNGV. CDR3 length: 13 amino acids.

This chain connects TRBV7-3 to TRBJ2-7, with D possibly matching TRBD1 (5 bases). V lost 5 bases to trimming and J lost 5 bases, with 13 bases between them. Germline V lookup: CDR1 SGHTA, CDR2 FQGTGA. The CDR3 is 13 amino acids. The CDR3 DNA follows: TGTGCCAGCAGCGAGATCCAGGGCAACGAGCAGTACTTC. Amino acid sequence: CASSEIQGNEQYF.

This rearrangement joins TRBV12-3 or TRBV12-4 to TRBJ2-7; D unresolved. V lost 8 bases and J 6 bases, leaving 11 bases between the germline ends. The CDR3 runs 11 residues. CDR3 in DNA: TGTGCCAGCTCCGGCGGATTCGAGCAGTACTTC. The encoded protein is CASSGGFEQYF.

This clonotype came up a few times. The chain joins TRBV6-5 to TRBJ2-1, with TRBD1 matching 10 bases. CDR3 size: 15 residues. Germline CDR1 reads MNHEY; CDR2 reads SVGAGI. Trimming cost V 6 bases and J 5 bases; bases outside gene matches: 7. The CDR3 loop reads CASRDRDRGDNEQFF. CDR3 DNA: TGTGCCAGCAGGGACCGGGACAGGGGCGACAATGAGCAGTTCTTC.

CDR3 coding DNA: TGTGCCAGCAGACGAAGACAGGGTCAACTTAACACTGAAGCTTTCTTT. Translated, it gives CASRRRQGQLNTEAFF. The chain combines TRBV6-8 with TRBJ1-1, with 7 positions matching TRBD1. CDR1 and CDR2 (germline): MNHGY, SAAAGT. This CDR3 comprises 16 residues. With V trimmed by 6 bases and J by 2 bases, 12 bases remained unmatched.

This sequence joins TRBV28 and TRBJ2-5; D is possibly TRBD1 (6 bases). The CDR3 runs 14 residues. The V gene lost 3 bases and the J gene lost 3 bases, with 11 bases spanning the gap. Germline V gene lookup returns CDR1 MDHEN and CDR2 SYDVKM. This chain's CDR3 is CASSFLTGKETQYF. DNA of the CDR3: TGTGCCAGCAGTTTTTTAACAGGGAAAGAGACCCAGTACTTC.

This clonotype has only a few counts. The chain recombines TRBV12-3 or TRBV12-4 with TRBJ2-3, with D uncertain. Trimming left V 0 bases short and J 2 bases short, with 6 bases between. The CDR3 spans 14 residues. The CDR3 spells CASSLAADTDTQYF. CDR3 sequence (DNA): TGTGCCAGCAGTTTAGCGGCTGACACAGATACGCAGTATTTT.

CDR3 protein: CASSIGVGYEQYV. DNA of the CDR3: TGTGCCAGTAGTATTGGTGTGGGGTACGAGCAGTACGTC. The rearrangement links TRBV19 to TRBJ2-7, with D unclear. This CDR3 is 13 amino acids long. In germline, CDR1 is LNHDA, CDR2 SQIVND (reference sequence). Trimming left V 3 bases short and J 4 bases short, with 10 bases between.

The chain has TRBV11-3 and TRBJ1-1, with D unclear. The CDR3 extends over 19 amino acids. Trimming pared 0 bases from V and 0 bases from J, leaving 20 bases between. Germline V CDR1 and CDR2: SGHNT, YENEEA. As DNA, the CDR3 is TGTGCCAGCAGCTTAGAAGGGATGGGCAGAAGGGATATGAACACTGAAGCTTTCTTT. The encoded protein is CASSLEGMGRRDMNTEAFF.

The chain carries TRBV15 and TRBJ1-2, with D uncertain. V shed 0 bases and J shed 8 bases, with 13 bases lying between them. Per the germline V gene, CDR1 is LNHNV and CDR2 is YYDKDF (reference sequence). This CDR3 is 14 amino acids long. CDR3 nucleotide sequence: TGTGCCACCAGCAGAGATCGGTCTGCTAGGGGCTACACCTTC. It codes for CATSRDRSARGYTF.

In DNA, the CDR3 is TGTGCCAGCAGCCGGGACAGGGTGTACGAGACCCAGTACTTC. It translates to CASSRDRVYETQYF. The rearrangement joins TRBV7-9 to TRBJ2-5; TRBD1 agrees at 9 bases. Germline V gene sequence: CDR1 SEHNR, CDR2 FQNEAQ (reference sequence). The V and J ends lost 5 bases and 5 bases, in that order; junction bases with no gene match: 6. CDR3 length: 14 residues.

This clonotype was seen ten or more times. V gene TRBV12-3 or TRBV12-4 combines with J gene TRBJ2-1; 8 bases are a match to TRBD2. Germline trimming cut 10 bases from V and 8 bases from J; bases unmatched to any gene: 10. The CDR3 length is 13 residues. CDR3 region: CATPGTSNDEQFF. The CDR3 DNA reads as TGTGCCACCCCCGGGACTAGTAATGATGAGCAGTTCTTC.

As regards this clonotype: A single base separates this from a much larger clone, so it may be a read error. The CDR3 does not end in the conserved phenylalanine or tryptophan, so this is likely a read error. The chain has TRBV7-3 and TRBJ2-2; D remains ambiguous. Trimming shortened V by 1 base and J by 7 bases, and 19 bases separated the two germline ends. Germline CDR1 and CDR2: SGHTA and FQGTGA. This CDR3 is built from 17 residues. The CDR3 reads CASSLSREVAGHGELFY. The CDR3 bases are TGTGCCAGCAGCTTAAGTCGCGAGGTAGCCGGTCACGGGGAGCTGTTTTAT.

This clonotype was seen ten or more times. This chain connects TRBV19 to TRBJ2-1; the match to TRBD2 covers 7 bases. CDR1 is LNHDA, CDR2 SQIVND, per germline (reference sequence). V was clipped by 4 bases and J by 9 bases; unmatched bases: 9. The CDR3 loop spans 14 amino acids. Here the CDR3 DNA reads TGTGCCAGTAGTAAGAGGGAGGGCCACAGTGAGCAGTTCTTC. It yields the protein CASSKREGHSEQFF.

The V gene is TRBV12-3 or TRBV12-4, the J gene TRBJ1-3, with TRBD1 as a possible D gene (6 bases). The CDR3 covers 15 residues. V was trimmed by 6 bases and J by 0 bases, leaving 12 bases between them. The CDR3 region has the DNA TGTGCCAGCAGAGCAGGGGTCGTCTCTGGAAACACCATATATTTT. As protein: CASRAGVVSGNTIYF.

The genes are TRBV12-3 or TRBV12-4 and TRBJ2-3; D perhaps matches TRBD2 (6 bases). Trimming stripped 5 bases from V and 0 bases from J, with 15 bases between. This CDR3 region has 16 residues. As DNA, the CDR3 is TGTGCCAGCAGTCCCAAATCGGGAGTGAGCACAGATACGCAGTATTTT. Protein: CASSPKSGVSTDTQYF.

This rearrangement joins TRBV28 to TRBJ1-2; D is undetermined. The CDR3 contains 14 residues. The germline V gene has CDR1 MDHEN and CDR2 SYDVKM. Trimming pared 2 bases from V and 3 bases from J, leaving 10 bases between. CDR3 region: CASSLPTADYGYTF. The CDR3 DNA reads as TGTGCCAGCAGTTTACCAACAGCGGACTATGGCTACACCTTC.

This chain connects TRBV11-2 to TRBJ2-3, with 9 bases fitting TRBD2. The germline gives CDR1 SGHAT, CDR2 FQNNGV. J lost 9 bases, V lost 5 bases, and 6 bases had no gene match. This CDR3 has 13 residues. For the CDR3, the DNA is TGTGCCAGCAGCCCGCAAGGACTAGCGACGCAGTATTTT. Translation gives CASSPQGLATQYF.

This clonotype was seen a few times. The chain couples TRBV6-5 to TRBJ2-3; unclear D gene. The CDR3 extends over 15 amino acids. Trimming took off 0 bases at V and 2 bases at J, with 9 bases between the two ends. CDR1 and CDR2 from the germline V gene are MNHEY and SVGAGI. CDR3 residues: CASSYSVGNTDTQYF. DNA of the CDR3: TGTGCCAGCAGTTACTCTGTAGGTAACACAGATACGCAGTATTTT.